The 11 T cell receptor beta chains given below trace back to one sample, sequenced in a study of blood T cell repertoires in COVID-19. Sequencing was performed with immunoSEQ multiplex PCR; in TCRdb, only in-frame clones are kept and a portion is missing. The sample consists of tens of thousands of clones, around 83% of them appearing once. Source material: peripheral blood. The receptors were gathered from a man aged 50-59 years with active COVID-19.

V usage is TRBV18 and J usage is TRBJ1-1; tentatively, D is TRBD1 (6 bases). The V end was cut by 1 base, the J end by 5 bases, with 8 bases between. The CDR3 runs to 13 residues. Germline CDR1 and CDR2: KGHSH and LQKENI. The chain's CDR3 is CASSPQGETEAFF. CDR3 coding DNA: TGTGCCAGCTCACCACAGGGGGAAACTGAAGCTTTCTTT.

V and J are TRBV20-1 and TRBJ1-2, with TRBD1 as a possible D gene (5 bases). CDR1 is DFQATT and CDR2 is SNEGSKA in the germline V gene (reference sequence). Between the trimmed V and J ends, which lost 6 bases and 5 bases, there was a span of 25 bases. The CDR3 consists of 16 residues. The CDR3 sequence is CSASDLGGAQWYGYTF. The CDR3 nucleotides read TGCAGTGCCAGTGACCTCGGAGGGGCCCAGTGGTATGGCTACACCTTC.

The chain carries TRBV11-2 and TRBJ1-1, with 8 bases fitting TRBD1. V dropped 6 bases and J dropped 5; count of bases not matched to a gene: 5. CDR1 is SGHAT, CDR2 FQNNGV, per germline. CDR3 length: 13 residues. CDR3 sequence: CASSLQGETEAFF. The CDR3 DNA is TGTGCCAGCAGTTTACAGGGGGAGACTGAAGCTTTCTTT.

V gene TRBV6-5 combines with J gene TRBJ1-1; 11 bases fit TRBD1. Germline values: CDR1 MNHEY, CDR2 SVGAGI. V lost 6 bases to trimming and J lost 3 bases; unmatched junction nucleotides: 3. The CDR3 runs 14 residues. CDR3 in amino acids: CASRGDRGDTEAFF. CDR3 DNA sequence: TGTGCCAGCAGAGGGGACAGGGGGGACACTGAAGCTTTCTTT.

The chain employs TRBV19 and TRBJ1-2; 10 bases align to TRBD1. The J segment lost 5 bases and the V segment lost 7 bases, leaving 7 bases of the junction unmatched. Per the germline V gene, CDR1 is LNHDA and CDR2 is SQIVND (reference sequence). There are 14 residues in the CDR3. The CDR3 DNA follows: TGTGCCAGTACTGGGACAGGGGACATATATGGCTACACCTTC. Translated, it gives CASTGTGDIYGYTF.

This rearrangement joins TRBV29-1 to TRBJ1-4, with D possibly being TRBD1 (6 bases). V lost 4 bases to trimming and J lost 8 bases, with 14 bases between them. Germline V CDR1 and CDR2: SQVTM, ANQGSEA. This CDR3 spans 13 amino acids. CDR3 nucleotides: TGCAGCGTTGGACAGGTCTTGGGGGAAAAACTGTTTTTT. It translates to CSVGQVLGEKLFF.

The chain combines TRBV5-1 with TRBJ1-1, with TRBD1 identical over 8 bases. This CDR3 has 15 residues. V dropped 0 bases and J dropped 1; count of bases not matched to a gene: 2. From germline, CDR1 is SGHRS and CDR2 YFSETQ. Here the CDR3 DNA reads TGCGCCAGCAGCTTGGGAGGGACAGGGAACACTGAAGCTTTCTTT. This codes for CASSLGGTGNTEAFF.

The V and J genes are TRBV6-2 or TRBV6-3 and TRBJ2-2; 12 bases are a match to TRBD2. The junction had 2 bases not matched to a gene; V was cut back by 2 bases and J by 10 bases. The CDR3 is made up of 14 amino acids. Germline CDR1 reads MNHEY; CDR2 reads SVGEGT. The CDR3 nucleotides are TGTGCCAGCAGTTACAGGACTAGCGGGAAGGAGCTGTTTTTT. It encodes CASSYRTSGKELFF.

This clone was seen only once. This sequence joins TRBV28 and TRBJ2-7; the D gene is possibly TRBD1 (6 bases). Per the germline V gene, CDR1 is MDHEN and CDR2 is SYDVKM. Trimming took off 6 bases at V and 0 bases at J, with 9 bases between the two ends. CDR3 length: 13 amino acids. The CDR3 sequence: CASSSRGSYEQYF. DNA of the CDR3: TGTGCCAGCAGCTCCAGGGGCTCCTACGAGCAGTACTTC.

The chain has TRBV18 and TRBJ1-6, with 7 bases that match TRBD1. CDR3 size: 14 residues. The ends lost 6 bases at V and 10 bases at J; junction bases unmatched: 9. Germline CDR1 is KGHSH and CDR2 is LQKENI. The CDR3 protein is CASSLTGDDSPLHF. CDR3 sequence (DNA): TGTGCCAGCTCGCTCACAGGGGACGACTCACCCCTCCACTTT.

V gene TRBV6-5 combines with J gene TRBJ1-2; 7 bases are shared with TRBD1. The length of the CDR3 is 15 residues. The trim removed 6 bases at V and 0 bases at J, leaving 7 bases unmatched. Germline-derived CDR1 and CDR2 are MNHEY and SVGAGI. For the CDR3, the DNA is TGTGCCAGCAGCGACAGGGCAGGATCTAACTATGGCTACACCTTC. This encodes CASSDRAGSNYGYTF.